The entry below gives a single TCR beta chain sequence along with its context. No antigen is known for it. CDR3 length equals 16 residues. CDR1 and CDR2 from the germline V gene are SEHNR and FQNEAQ (reference sequence). Trimming at V came to 5 bases and at J to 0 bases, leaving 8 bases not matched to a gene. PCR involved 60 Vbeta and 13 Jbeta primers. Data came from immunoSEQ multiplex PCR; TCRdb stores just in-frame clones and leaves some out. The repertoire holds some 130,000 clones, with 81% as singletons. The source of the sample is a study of cytomegalovirus exposure and HLA in healthy donors. Study-wide findings and caveats: The study listed some 160 cytomegalovirus-associated TCR beta chains.

Sequencing was performed on PBMCs. This sequence originates from a man younger than 35 in good health and CMV-seronegative. The rearrangement links TRBV7-9 to TRBJ2-3, with TRBD1 identical over 7 bases. For the CDR3, the DNA is TGTGCCAGCAGCATCCCTCCGGGACAGAGCACAGATACGCAGTATTTT. Translated: CASSIPPGQSTDTQYF.